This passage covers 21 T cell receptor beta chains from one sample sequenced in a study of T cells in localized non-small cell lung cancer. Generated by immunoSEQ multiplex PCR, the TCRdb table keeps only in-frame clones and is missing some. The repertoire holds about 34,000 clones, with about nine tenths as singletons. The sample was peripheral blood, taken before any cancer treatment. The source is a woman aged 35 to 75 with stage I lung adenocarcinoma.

Here the CDR3 reads CASSQREKRETRGPNSAYEQYF. The DNA for the CDR3 is TGCGCCAGCAGTCAAAGGGAAAAAAGGGAAACCAGGGGCCCGAATTCAGCCTACGAGCAGTACTTC. The rearrangement joins TRBV23-1 to TRBJ2-7; tentatively, D is TRBD1 (6 bases). TRBV23-1 is recorded as an ORF, its role being uncertain. This CDR3 has 22 residues. The germline V and J ends were trimmed by 2 bases and 2 bases, with 34 bases remaining between them.

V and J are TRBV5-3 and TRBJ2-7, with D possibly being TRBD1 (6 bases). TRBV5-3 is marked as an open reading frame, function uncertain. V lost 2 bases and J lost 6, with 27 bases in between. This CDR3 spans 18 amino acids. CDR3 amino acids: CARSFRRIRDIRPREQYF. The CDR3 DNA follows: TGTGCCAGAAGCTTTAGACGTATCCGGGACATCCGGCCCCGCGAGCAGTACTTC.

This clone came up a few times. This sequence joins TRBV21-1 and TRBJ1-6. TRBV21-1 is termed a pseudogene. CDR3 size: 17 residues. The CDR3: CASSKRDPPRDNSPLHF. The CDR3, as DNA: TGTGCCAGCAGCAAAAGAGATCCCCCACGGGACAATTCACCCCTCCACTTT.

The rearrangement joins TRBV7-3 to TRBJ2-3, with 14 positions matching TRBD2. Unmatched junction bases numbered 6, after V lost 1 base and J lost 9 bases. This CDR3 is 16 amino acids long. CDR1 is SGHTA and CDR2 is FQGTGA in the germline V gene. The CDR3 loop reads CASSLRTGTSGGTQYF. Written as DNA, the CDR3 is TGTGCCAGCAGCTTAAGAACCGGGACTAGCGGGGGAACGCAGTATTTT.

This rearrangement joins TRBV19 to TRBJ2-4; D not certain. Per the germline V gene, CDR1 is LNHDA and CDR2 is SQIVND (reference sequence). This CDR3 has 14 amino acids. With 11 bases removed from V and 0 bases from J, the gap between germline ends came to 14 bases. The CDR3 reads CASHANLAKNIQYF. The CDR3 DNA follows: TGTGCCTCCCACGCAAATCTAGCCAAAAACATTCAGTACTTC.

The CDR3 nucleotides read TGTGCCATCAGGGACAGGGAGGGTTACACTGAAGCTTTCTTT. Translated, it gives CAIRDREGYTEAFF. The rearrangement joins TRBV10-3 to TRBJ1-1; 8 bases line up with TRBD1. Losses at the gene ends were 6 bases for V and 3 bases for J; bases not matched to a gene: 6. This CDR3 has 14 amino acids. From germline, CDR1 is ENHRY and CDR2 SYGVKD.

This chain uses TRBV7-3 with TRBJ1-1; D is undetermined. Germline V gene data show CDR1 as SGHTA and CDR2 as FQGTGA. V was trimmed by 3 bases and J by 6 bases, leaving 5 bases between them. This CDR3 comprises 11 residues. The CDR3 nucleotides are TGTGCCAGCAGCTTTGGAGCTGAAGCTTTCTTT. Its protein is CASSFGAEAFF.

CDR3 region: CAISERGGRTEAFF. CDR3 in DNA: TGTGCCATCAGTGAGAGAGGGGGCCGCACTGAAGCTTTCTTT. The chain joins TRBV10-3 to TRBJ1-1; 7 bases are a match to TRBD1. The CDR3 length is 14 residues. J lost 4 bases, V lost 2 bases, and 4 bases had no gene match. CDR1 ENHRY and CDR2 SYGVKD come from the germline V gene.

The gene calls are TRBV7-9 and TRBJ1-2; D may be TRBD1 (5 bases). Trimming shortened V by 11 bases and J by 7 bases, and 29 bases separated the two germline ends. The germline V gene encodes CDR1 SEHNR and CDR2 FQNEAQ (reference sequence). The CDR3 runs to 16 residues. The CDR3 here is CASLGKRGIFSGGYTF. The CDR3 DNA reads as TGTGCCTCCTTGGGGAAACGGGGGATTTTCTCCGGTGGCTACACCTTC. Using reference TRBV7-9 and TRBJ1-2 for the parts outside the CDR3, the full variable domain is DTGVSQNPRHKITKRGQNVTFRCDPISEHNRLYWYRQTLGQGPEFLTYFQNEAQLEKSRLLSDRFSAERPKGSFSTLEIQRTEQGDSAMYLCASLGKRGIFSGGYTFGSGTRLTVV.

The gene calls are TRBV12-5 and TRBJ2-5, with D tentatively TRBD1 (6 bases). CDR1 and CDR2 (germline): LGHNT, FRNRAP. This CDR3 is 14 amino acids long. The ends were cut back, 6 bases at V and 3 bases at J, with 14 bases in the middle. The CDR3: CASGPDSSKETQYF. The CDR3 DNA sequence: TGTGCTAGTGGACCGGACAGCTCAAAAGAGACCCAGTACTTC.

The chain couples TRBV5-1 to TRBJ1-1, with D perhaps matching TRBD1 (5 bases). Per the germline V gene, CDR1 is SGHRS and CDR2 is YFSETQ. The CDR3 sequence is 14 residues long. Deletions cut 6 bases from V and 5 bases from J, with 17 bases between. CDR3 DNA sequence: TGCGCCAGCACCCAGGACAATTCGAGGACTGAAGCTTTCTTT. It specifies CASTQDNSRTEAFF. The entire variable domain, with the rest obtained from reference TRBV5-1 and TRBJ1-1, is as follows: KAGVTQTPRYLIKTRGQQVTLSCSPISGHRSVSWYQQTPGQGLQFLFEYFSETQRNKGNFPGRFSGRQFSNSRSEMNVSTLELGDSALYLCASTQDNSRTEAFFGQGTRLTVV.

In DNA form, the CDR3 reads TGTGCCAGCAGCTTAGGCTACGGCGCAGGGAGGTCGGACGAGCAGTACTTC. It codes for CASSLGYGAGRSDEQYF. The genes are TRBV11-3 and TRBJ2-7; a weak D match, TRBD2 (6 bases). The CDR3 is made up of 17 amino acids. CDR1 is SGHNT and CDR2 is YENEEA in the germline V gene. Trimming took 1 base from V and 5 from J, leaving 21 bases between them.

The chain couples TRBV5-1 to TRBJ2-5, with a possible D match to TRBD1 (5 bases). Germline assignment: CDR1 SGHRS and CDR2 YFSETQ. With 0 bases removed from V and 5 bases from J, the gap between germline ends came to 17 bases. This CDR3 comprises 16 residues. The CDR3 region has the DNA TGCGCCAGCAGCTTGGGGCTCTTCCAGGGTGACGAGACCCAGTACTTC. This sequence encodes CASSLGLFQGDETQYF.

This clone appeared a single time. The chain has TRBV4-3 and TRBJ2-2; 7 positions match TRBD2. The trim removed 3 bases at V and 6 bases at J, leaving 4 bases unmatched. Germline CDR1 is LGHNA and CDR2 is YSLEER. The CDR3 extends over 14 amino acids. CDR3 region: CASSQVGGAGELFF. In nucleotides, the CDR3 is TGCGCCAGCAGCCAGGTTGGGGGGGCCGGGGAGCTGTTTTTT.

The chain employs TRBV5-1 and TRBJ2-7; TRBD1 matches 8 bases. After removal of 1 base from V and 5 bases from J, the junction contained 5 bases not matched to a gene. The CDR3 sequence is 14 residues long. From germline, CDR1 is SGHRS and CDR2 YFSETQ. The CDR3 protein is CASSLTGGFDEQYF. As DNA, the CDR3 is TGCGCCAGCAGCTTGACAGGGGGTTTTGACGAGCAGTACTTC.

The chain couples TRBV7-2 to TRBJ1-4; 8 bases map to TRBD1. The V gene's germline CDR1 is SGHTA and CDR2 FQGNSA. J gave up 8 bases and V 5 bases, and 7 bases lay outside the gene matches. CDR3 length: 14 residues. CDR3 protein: CASSPRQGNEKLFF. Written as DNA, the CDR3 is TGTGCCAGCAGCCCAAGACAGGGGAACGAAAAACTGTTTTTT.

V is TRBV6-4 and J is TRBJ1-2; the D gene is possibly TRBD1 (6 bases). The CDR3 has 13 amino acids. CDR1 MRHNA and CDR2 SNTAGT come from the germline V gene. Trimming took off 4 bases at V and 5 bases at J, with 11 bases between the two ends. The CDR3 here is CASSGGPTYGYTF. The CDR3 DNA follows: TGTGCCAGCAGTGGGGGGCCTACTTATGGCTACACCTTC.

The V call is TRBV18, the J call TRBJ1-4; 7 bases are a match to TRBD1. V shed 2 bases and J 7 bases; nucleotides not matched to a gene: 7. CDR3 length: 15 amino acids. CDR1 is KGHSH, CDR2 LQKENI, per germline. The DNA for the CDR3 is TGTGCCAGCTCACCAGGAAGACAGGGAAGTGAAAAACTGTTTTTT. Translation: CASSPGRQGSEKLFF.

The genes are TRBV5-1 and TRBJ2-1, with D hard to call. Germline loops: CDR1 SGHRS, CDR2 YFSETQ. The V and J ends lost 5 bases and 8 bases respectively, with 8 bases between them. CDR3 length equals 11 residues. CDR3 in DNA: TGCGCCAGCAGTAGGATCGATGAGCAGTTCTTC. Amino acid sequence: CASSRIDEQFF.

The CDR3 bases are TGCGCCAGCAGCTTGGACGGACAGGGCAATCAGCCCCAGCATTTT. Translated: CASSLDGQGNQPQHF. The rearrangement joins TRBV5-1 to TRBJ1-5; 7 bases line up with TRBD1. Germline lookup yields CDR1 SGHRS and CDR2 YFSETQ. The junction had 2 bases not matched to a gene; V was cut back by 0 bases and J by 2 bases. The CDR3 has 15 residues.

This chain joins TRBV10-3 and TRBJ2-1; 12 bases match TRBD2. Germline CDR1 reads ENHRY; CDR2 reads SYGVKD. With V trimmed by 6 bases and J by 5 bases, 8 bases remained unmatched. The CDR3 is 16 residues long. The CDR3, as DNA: TGTGCCATCAGCTTAACTAGCGGGGGGCCCAACAATGAGCAGTTCTTC. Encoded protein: CAISLTSGGPNNEQFF.